This TCR beta chain appears in the sequencing data of a study of a mutant IDH1 vaccine in newly diagnosed glioma. Study background: A roughly 62% male, approximately 40% female split and a mean age of 40.4 years characterized treated patients.

As to time point: baseline, week 1 (first vaccination visit). Treatment meaning: pre-vaccination baseline after standard-of-care therapy. Each tumor in the donors was a new WHO grade 3 or 4 astrocytoma, IDH1-mutant and ATRX-lost. Profiled with immunoSEQ multiplex PCR; TCRdb holds only in-frame clones, not every one. The data show 15,000 to 20,000 clones, around 95% seen once. The V and J ends lost 4 bases and 1 base respectively, with 8 bases between them. Germline V gene sequence: CDR1 MGHRA, CDR2 YSYEKL. The CDR3 is made up of 13 amino acids. The sequences come from peripheral blood mononuclear cells (PBMCs), collected from a glioma patient treated with radiotherapy, temozolomide or both. The V call is TRBV4-1, the J call TRBJ2-7, with D unresolved. The source is a young woman with glioma. Some clones in this sample may be carry-over from other donors' samples. CDR3 sequence reads: CASSPPSSYEQYF. In DNA form, the CDR3 reads TGCGCCAGCAGCCCTCCTTCGTCCTACGAGCAGTACTTC.